Presented here are 29 T cell receptor beta chains from one specimen sequenced in a study of blood T cell repertoires in COVID-19. The data were produced by immunoSEQ multiplex PCR, yet TCRdb's version contains in-frame clones alone and is incomplete. Among about 150,000 clones listed, 70% to 85% were seen once. The sample comprised PBMCs or T cells enriched from blood (not recorded which). The receptors were gathered from a middle-aged man who had recovered from COVID-19.

The rearrangement joins TRBV5-4 to TRBJ2-2; 8 bases line up with TRBD2. V shed 7 bases and J 7 bases; nucleotides not matched to a gene: 12. The CDR3 contains 15 residues. Germline CDR1 is SGHNT and CDR2 is YYREEE (reference sequence). The CDR3 nucleotides are TGTGCCAGCGGCGTCCCGGGGGGGCTCTTCGGGGAGCTGTTTTTT. This translates into CASGVPGGLFGELFF.

This chain connects TRBV24-1 to TRBJ1-5; D is uncertain. Germline CDR1 is KGHDR and CDR2 is SFDVKD. Trimming took 5 bases from V and 5 from J, leaving 9 bases between them. The CDR3 has 13 residues. The DNA for the CDR3 is TGTGCCACCAGTGTACGGGGAGATCAGCCCCAGCATTTT. Amino acids: CATSVRGDQPQHF.

This clone was counted a single time. The chain links TRBV6-1 to TRBJ1-2; D not certain. Germline assignment: CDR1 MNHNS and CDR2 SASEGT. This CDR3 region has 16 residues. V lost 4 bases and J lost 5, with 20 bases in between. CDR3 coding DNA: TGTGCCAGCAGTGCCCCGATCTCGGCAGGCTTTTATGGCTACACCTTC. As protein: CASSAPISAGFYGYTF.

This clone came up once. The chain combines TRBV3-1 (or the pseudogene TRBV3-2) with TRBJ1-5; 8 nucleotides align to TRBD1. This CDR3 contains 15 residues. The ends lost 0 bases at V and 2 bases at J; junction bases unmatched: 0. CDR1 is LGHDT, CDR2 YNNKEL, per germline (reference sequence). Written as DNA, the CDR3 is TGTGCCAGCAGCCAAGAACAGGGGGGCAATCAGCCCCAGCATTTT. The encoded protein is CASSQEQGGNQPQHF.

The chain recombines TRBV12-5 with TRBJ1-5, with 9 bases that match TRBD1. The J segment lost 0 bases and the V segment lost 2 bases, leaving 14 bases of the junction unmatched. The germline V gene encodes CDR1 LGHNT and CDR2 FRNRAP. The CDR3 is made up of 20 amino acids. CDR3 sequence reads: CASGLPMTGGPQYSNQPQHF. The DNA for the CDR3 is TGTGCTAGTGGTTTGCCCATGACAGGGGGACCACAATATAGCAATCAGCCCCAGCATTTT.

The J gene is TRBJ2-3, the V gene TRBV2; the match to TRBD1 covers 8 bases. The length of the CDR3 is 15 residues. Trimming removed 8 bases from V and 2 bases from J; junction bases left unmatched: 9. Germline V lookup: CDR1 SNHLY, CDR2 FYNNEI. CDR3 DNA sequence: TGTGCCAGCCTTGGGAGGACAGGGTTCACAGATACGCAGTATTTT. This translates into CASLGRTGFTDTQYF.

The chain combines TRBV28 with TRBJ2-5; TRBD2 aligns across 11 bases. V shed 4 bases, J shed 4 bases, and the junction held 8 bases outside the gene matches. This CDR3 comprises 16 residues. Germline V gives CDR1 MDHEN, CDR2 SYDVKM. CDR3: CASSSRLAGGGETQYF. The CDR3 DNA reads TGTGCCAGCAGTTCCCGGCTAGCGGGGGGTGGAGAGACCCAGTACTTC.

The V and J genes are TRBV4-1 and TRBJ2-7; D is possibly TRBD1 (6 bases). V was cut by 3 bases and J by 1 base, with 7 bases left in between. Per the germline V gene, CDR1 is MGHRA and CDR2 is YSYEKL. The CDR3 covers 13 residues. The CDR3 protein is CASSHQGSYEQYF. The CDR3 region has the DNA TGCGCCAGCAGCCACCAGGGGTCCTACGAGCAGTACTTC.

The chain joins TRBV19 to TRBJ1-1; perhaps TRBD1 as D (5 bases). Germline V gene sequence: CDR1 LNHDA, CDR2 SQIVND (reference sequence). Trimming left V 9 bases short and J 2 bases short, with 19 bases between. The CDR3 is made up of 15 amino acids. CDR3 region: CASLPHSGGNTEAFF. The CDR3 DNA follows: TGTGCCAGCCTGCCCCATAGCGGGGGAAACACTGAAGCTTTCTTT.

This chain uses TRBV19 with TRBJ1-1, with 8 bases aligning to TRBD1. Per germline, CDR1 LNHDA and CDR2 SQIVND (reference sequence). J gave up 1 base and V 4 bases, and 5 bases lay outside the gene matches. This CDR3 comprises 15 residues. This CDR3 reads CASSRNRGANTEAFF. The CDR3 DNA is TGTGCCAGTAGTAGAAACAGGGGGGCGAACACTGAAGCTTTCTTT. Using reference TRBV19 and TRBJ1-1 for the parts outside the CDR3, the full variable domain is DGGITQSPKYLFRKEGQNVTLSCEQNLNHDAMYWYRQDPGQGLRLIYYSQIVNDFQKGDIAEGYSVSREKKESFPLTVTSAQKNPTAFYLCASSRNRGANTEAFFGQGTRLTVV.

This clone was seen once. DNA of the CDR3: TGTGCCAGCAGTTTAAACCGCCAGGATACGCAGTATTTT. Translating gives CASSLNRQDTQYF. V usage is TRBV12-3 or TRBV12-4 and J usage is TRBJ2-3; D is unresolved. This CDR3 region has 13 residues. The V and J ends lost 2 bases and 6 bases respectively, with 9 bases between them.

The rearrangement uses TRBV5-1 and TRBJ1-5, with a tentative D call TRBD1 (6 bases). The CDR3 consists of 14 residues. V was shortened by 1 base and J by 3 bases, with 8 bases between the two germline ends. Germline V gene data show CDR1 as SGHRS and CDR2 as YFSETQ. In DNA form, the CDR3 reads TGCGCCAGCAGCTTGACAGGGCCCAATCAGCCCCAGCATTTT. Residues: CASSLTGPNQPQHF.

The CDR3 DNA follows: TGTGCCAGCAGTTACCGCGGACAGGTCAACTATGGCTACACCTTC. As protein: CASSYRGQVNYGYTF. The chain employs TRBV6-2 or TRBV6-3 and TRBJ1-2; 7 positions agree with TRBD1. V lost 2 bases to trimming and J lost 2 bases; unmatched junction nucleotides: 5. This CDR3 has 15 amino acids. The germline V gene encodes CDR1 MNHEY and CDR2 SVGEGT.

This rearrangement joins TRBV18 to TRBJ2-5; D may be TRBD2 (6 bases). The length of the CDR3 is 14 residues. The ends were cut back, 3 bases at V and 4 bases at J, with 12 bases in the middle. CDR1 and CDR2 (germline): KGHSH, LQKENI. This CDR3 is CASSPMEGAETQYF. CDR3 sequence (DNA): TGTGCCAGCTCACCGATGGAGGGTGCAGAGACCCAGTACTTC. Variable domain in full (rest from reference TRBV18 and TRBJ2-5): NAGVMQNPRHLVRRRGQEARLRCSPMKGHSHVYWYRQLPEEGLKFMVYLQKENIIDESGMPKERFSAEFPKEGPSILRIQQVVRGDSAAYFCASSPMEGAETQYFGPGTRLLVL.

This clone was observed once. The chain links TRBV9 to TRBJ2-2; no firm D call. This CDR3 has 14 residues. Germline values: CDR1 SGDLS, CDR2 YYNGEE. V was pared by 2 bases and J by 7 bases, with 12 bases between. The CDR3 DNA sequence: TGTGCCAGCAGCGTTGCTCGCCGCGACGGGGAGCTGTTTTTT. Protein: CASSVARRDGELFF.

A single count supports this clone. The J gene is TRBJ1-2, the V gene TRBV5-1; 8 bases map to TRBD1. Germline-derived CDR1 and CDR2 are SGHRS and YFSETQ. V trimming: 7 bases; J trimming: 4 bases; junction bases outside the gene matches: 6. CDR3 length: 13 amino acids. CDR3 sequence (DNA): TGCGCCAGCGAGCAGGGGGCCGGCTATGGCTACACCTTC. It codes for CASEQGAGYGYTF.

This clone was seen only once. The chain joins TRBV7-3 to TRBJ2-1; 9 nucleotides match TRBD2. The CDR3 extends over 14 amino acids. Germline-derived CDR1 and CDR2 are SGHTA and FQGTGA. The V gene end was trimmed by 3 bases and the J gene end by 8 bases; junction bases not matched to a gene: 5. The CDR3 loop is CASSLGLARDEQFF. The CDR3 DNA follows: TGTGCCAGCAGCTTGGGACTAGCTAGGGATGAGCAGTTCTTC.

V is TRBV30 and J is TRBJ1-5; 9 nucleotides line up with TRBD1. V dropped 8 bases and J dropped 3; count of bases not matched to a gene: 8. This CDR3 has 14 amino acids. Germline CDR1 and CDR2: GTSNPN and SVGIG (reference sequence). CDR3 nucleotides: TGTGCCGGGGGGACAGGGTGGGACAATCAGCCCCAGCATTTT. It translates to CAGGTGWDNQPQHF. Filled out from reference TRBV30 and TRBJ1-5, the complete variable domain reads SQTIHQWPATLVQPVGSPLSLECTVEGTSNPNLYWYRQAAGRGLQLLFYSVGIGQISSEVPQNLSASRPQDRQFILSSKKLLLSDSGFYLCAGGTGWDNQPQHFGDGTRLSIL.

The DNA for the CDR3 is TGTGCCAGCACTCGGGGACTCCTTTACGAGCAGTACTTC. It encodes CASTRGLLYEQYF. The chain uses TRBV12-3 or TRBV12-4 and TRBJ2-7; possibly TRBD2 for D (6 bases). The CDR3 totals 13 residues. V lost 7 bases to trimming and J lost 4 bases, with 14 bases between them.

CDR3 sequence reads: CASRPSGGETQYF. DNA for the CDR3: TGTGCCAGCAGGCCTAGCGGGGGAGAGACCCAGTACTTC. The chain carries TRBV2 and TRBJ2-5, with 10 positions matching TRBD2. CDR1 is SNHLY, CDR2 FYNNEI, per germline. The CDR3 length is 13 residues. J gave up 4 bases and V 6 bases, and 2 bases lay outside the gene matches.

This clone has more than one count but fewer than ten. CDR3 sequence (DNA): TGCGCCAGCAGCCAAGACAGTTACACCTATGGCTACACCTTC. Residues: CASSQDSYTYGYTF. J is TRBJ1-2 and V is TRBV4-3, with D unclear. V was cut by 0 bases and J by 4 bases, with 9 bases left in between. Germline CDR1 reads LGHNA; CDR2 reads YSLEER. CDR3 size: 14 residues.

There are a few counts of this clone. CDR3 DNA: TGTGCCACCAGCAGACCGGGACTAGCGGGGGAAGAGACCCAGTACTTC. Translated, it gives CATSRPGLAGEETQYF. The chain uses TRBV15 and TRBJ2-5; 14 bases agree with TRBD2. With 2 bases clipped from V and 3 bases from J, the junction kept 2 bases outside the gene matches. The germline V gene encodes CDR1 LNHNV and CDR2 YYDKDF (reference sequence). The CDR3 sequence is 16 residues long.

This clone turned up a few times. This chain connects TRBV19 to TRBJ1-2; D is unclear. The CDR3 consists of 13 residues. V lost 8 bases and J lost 4, with 14 bases in between. The germline V gene encodes CDR1 LNHDA and CDR2 SQIVND (reference sequence). The CDR3 coding sequence is TGTGCCAGTCGGAGGGAAAGGGTCTATGGCTACACCTTC. Residues: CASRRERVYGYTF.

The rearrangement links TRBV30 to TRBJ1-5, with TRBD1 identical over 11 bases. With V trimmed by 0 bases and J by 7 bases, 2 bases remained unmatched. This CDR3 is 14 amino acids long. Germline loops: CDR1 GTSNPN, CDR2 SVGIG (reference sequence). CDR3 loop: CAWSVGQGAQPQHF. In DNA, the CDR3 is TGTGCCTGGAGTGTAGGACAGGGGGCGCAGCCCCAGCATTTT.

The chain uses TRBV5-1 and TRBJ2-1; TRBD2 matches at 8 bases. The CDR3 is made up of 15 amino acids. Germline V CDR1 and CDR2: SGHRS, YFSETQ. Trimming removed 2 bases from V and 4 bases from J; junction bases left unmatched: 5. In DNA form, the CDR3 reads TGCGCCAGCAGCTTAGGAGGGACTAGGTACAATGAGCAGTTCTTC. This translates into CASSLGGTRYNEQFF.

The chain has TRBV18 and TRBJ1-6; tentatively, D is TRBD1 (5 bases). This CDR3 has 17 residues. V was trimmed by 3 bases and J by 10 bases, leaving 22 bases between them. The V gene's germline CDR1 is KGHSH and CDR2 LQKENI. In DNA, the CDR3 is TGTGCCAGCTCACCTTACCCCCTGGGGGGTGTGCAATCACCCCTCCACTTT. It codes for CASSPYPLGGVQSPLHF. The full variable domain, rest sourced from reference TRBV18 and TRBJ1-6, is NAGVMQNPRHLVRRRGQEARLRCSPMKGHSHVYWYRQLPEEGLKFMVYLQKENIIDESGMPKERFSAEFPKEGPSILRIQQVVRGDSAAYFCASSPYPLGGVQSPLHFGNGTRLTVT.

This chain uses TRBV18 with TRBJ1-1; no firm D call. V lost 1 base, J lost 1 base, and 7 bases lay in between. The germline V gene has CDR1 KGHSH and CDR2 LQKENI. The CDR3 length is 14 residues. CDR3 loop: CASSPQGGNTEAFF. In DNA, the CDR3 is TGTGCCAGCTCACCACAGGGAGGGAACACTGAAGCTTTCTTT.

The J gene is TRBJ2-7, the V gene TRBV6-5; 7 positions agree with TRBD1. Germline trimming cut 6 bases from V and 4 bases from J; bases unmatched to any gene: 9. The germline V gene encodes CDR1 MNHEY and CDR2 SVGAGI. The CDR3 spans 14 residues. This CDR3 is CASSQHRGTYEQYF. Here the CDR3 DNA reads TGTGCCAGCAGCCAACACAGGGGAACGTACGAGCAGTACTTC.

The J gene is TRBJ2-7, the V gene TRBV10-3; 9 bases are shared with TRBD2. The CDR3 length is 15 residues. Trimming at V came to 3 bases and at J to 2 bases, leaving 5 bases not matched to a gene. Germline lookup yields CDR1 ENHRY and CDR2 SYGVKD. CDR3: CAISDIGGRAYEQYF. Here the CDR3 DNA reads TGTGCCATCAGTGATATCGGCGGGAGGGCCTACGAGCAGTACTTC.